The 12 T cell receptor beta chains reported below all come from one sample, sequenced in a study of blood T cell repertoires in COVID-19 (dated by TCRdb to the early 2020s). The protocol used for the library was the immunoSEQ multiplex PCR assay. TCRdb holds this immuneACCESS table with in-frame rearrangements only. Some clones are missing; in checked studies, unresolved V genes explain under half, and the rest has no known cause. In all, the sample holds 130,000 to 150,000 clones, and 65% to 85% of those were seen once. Around 13% of the sample belongs to the ten largest clones. The sample taken for sequencing was peripheral blood. The receptors here all came from a man aged 55 to 70 with active or convalescent COVID-19.

The rearrangement joins TRBV29-1 to TRBJ1-2, with D uncertain. Per the germline V gene, CDR1 is SQVTM and CDR2 is ANQGSEA. With 1 base removed from V and 4 bases from J, the gap between germline ends came to 10 bases. CDR3 length: 13 residues. The CDR3 region is CSVEAQESYGYTF. In nucleotides, the CDR3 is TGCAGCGTTGAAGCACAAGAATCCTATGGCTACACCTTC.

The count of this clone is one. This rearrangement joins TRBV5-4 to TRBJ2-7, with 14 positions matching TRBD2. This CDR3 has 16 residues. CDR1 and CDR2 from the germline V gene are SGHNT and YYREEE (reference sequence). J gave up 3 bases and V 0 bases, and 2 bases lay outside the gene matches. CDR3 DNA: TGTGCCAGCAGCTTGGGGACTAGCGGGAGGTACTACGAGCAGTACTTC. This translates into CASSLGTSGRYYEQYF.

This chain uses TRBV7-2 with TRBJ1-1, with D possibly TRBD1 on 5 matching bases. CDR1 and CDR2 (germline): SGHTA, FQGNSA. The CDR3 is made up of 14 amino acids. Trimming left V 5 bases short and J 6 bases short, with 16 bases between. Here the CDR3 reads CASSQRGELAEAFF. The CDR3 nucleotides read TGTGCCAGCAGCCAACGGGGGGAGCTGGCTGAAGCTTTCTTT. Using reference TRBV7-2 and TRBJ1-1 for the parts outside the CDR3, the full variable domain is GAGVSQSPSNKVTEKGKDVELRCDPISGHTALYWYRQSLGQGLEFLIYFQGNSAPDKSGLPSDRFSAERTGGSVSTLTIQRTQQEDSAVYLCASSQRGELAEAFFGQGTRLTVV.

The chain combines TRBV7-8 with TRBJ1-5, with TRBD1 matching 9 bases. The germline V gene encodes CDR1 SGHVS and CDR2 FQNEAQ. Germline trimming cut 4 bases from V and 11 bases from J; bases unmatched to any gene: 3. The CDR3 sequence is 12 residues long. The CDR3 DNA sequence: TGTGCCAGCAGCTCTGGACAGGGGTCCCAGCATTTT. Translated, it gives CASSSGQGSQHF.

The genes are TRBV5-6 and TRBJ2-7, with 12 bases identical to TRBD1. The germline gives CDR1 SGHDT, CDR2 YYEEEE. Unmatched junction bases numbered 3, after V lost 0 bases and J lost 2 bases. The CDR3 totals 16 residues. CDR3 nucleotide sequence: TGTGCCAGCAGCTTGGGGGGACAGGGGGCCCCCTACGAGCAGTACTTC. This sequence encodes CASSLGGQGAPYEQYF.

The genes are TRBV9 and TRBJ2-1; D perhaps matches TRBD1 (5 bases). The V gene lost 4 bases and the J gene lost 4 bases, with 12 bases spanning the gap. In germline, CDR1 is SGDLS, CDR2 YYNGEE. This CDR3 has 14 amino acids. The CDR3 coding sequence is TGTGCCAGCAGCCCCCGGGCAGGGTACAATGAGCAGTTCTTC. Translation gives CASSPRAGYNEQFF.

V and J are TRBV5-3 and TRBJ2-4, with D possibly being TRBD2 (6 bases). TRBV5-3 is noted as an ORF with a role that remains uncertain. The CDR3 runs to 16 residues. V lost 0 bases and J lost 0, with 10 bases in between. As DNA, the CDR3 is TGTGCCAGAAGCTTGGAGGGAGGACGAGCCAAAAACATTCAGTACTTC. It codes for CARSLEGGRAKNIQYF.

The chain recombines TRBV2 with TRBJ2-3; D is unclear. Per germline, CDR1 SNHLY and CDR2 FYNNEI. V was trimmed by 6 bases and J by 5 bases, leaving 12 bases between them. CDR3 length: 13 residues. This CDR3 reads CASSLIEQDTQYF. DNA for the CDR3: TGTGCCAGCAGCCTCATCGAACAAGATACGCAGTATTTT.

J is TRBJ2-2 and V is TRBV6-5, with TRBD2 as a possible D gene (6 bases). This CDR3 has 12 residues. Trimming shortened V by 5 bases and J by 9 bases, and 10 bases separated the two germline ends. Germline V gene lookup returns CDR1 MNHEY and CDR2 SVGAGI. CDR3 nucleotides: TGTGCCAGCAGTCCCAGGGACTGGGAGCTGTTTTTT. This encodes CASSPRDWELFF.

The chain combines TRBV18 with TRBJ2-7, with no clear D. In germline, CDR1 is KGHSH, CDR2 LQKENI. With 0 bases removed from V and 1 base from J, the gap between germline ends came to 7 bases. The CDR3 has 14 amino acids. CDR3 in amino acids: CASSPPSVSYEQYF. In nucleotides, the CDR3 is TGTGCCAGCTCACCACCATCAGTTTCCTACGAGCAGTACTTC.

The CDR3 region has the DNA TGTGCCAGCAGCTCCGCGGGACAGGGCTCCTACGAGCAGTACTTC. Residues: CASSSAGQGSYEQYF. The chain couples TRBV6-2 or TRBV6-3 to TRBJ2-7; 9 nucleotides match TRBD1. The ends lost 6 bases at V and 0 bases at J; junction bases unmatched: 6. The CDR3 sequence is 15 residues long. The germline V gene has CDR1 MNHEY and CDR2 SVGEGT.

The chain recombines TRBV2 with TRBJ1-2, with D possibly TRBD1 on 5 matching bases. The V gene lost 4 bases and the J gene lost 3 bases, with 15 bases spanning the gap. Per germline, CDR1 SNHLY and CDR2 FYNNEI. The CDR3 is 15 residues long. As DNA, the CDR3 is TGTGCCAGCAGTGGATCCCGGGACTGGGACTATGGCTACACCTTC. It translates to CASSGSRDWDYGYTF.